The T cell receptor beta chain under discussion was sequenced for a study of CD8+ T cells in alopecia areata. Findings and caveats of the study: Mice showed clearer TCR sharing than patients did, a gap that was possibly HLA-related.

Those with alopecia areata gave lesional scalp punch biopsies and peripheral blood. This clone turned up a few times. What it binds is unknown. Germline V gives CDR1 GTSNPN, CDR2 SVGIG (reference sequence). V lost 5 bases and J 2 bases, leaving 7 bases between the germline ends. This CDR3 comprises 11 residues. Extracted RNA was reverse transcribed into cDNA, the sequencing template. Clones were sequenced by immunoSEQ multiplex PCR, and TCRdb holds only the in-frame ones, with some missing. Among roughly 150,000 clones, over 80% were seen once, and the ten largest hold about 15%. V gene TRBV30 combines with J gene TRBJ2-7; D ambiguous. Sample: CD8+ T cells sorted from blood, taken at week 0. The sequence was collected from a human donor with alopecia areata. The CDR3 reads CAWGPPYEQYF. The CDR3 nucleotides are TGTGCCTGGGGCCCCCCCTACGAGCAGTACTTC.